A selection of T cell receptor beta chains follows, all from one sample in a study of blood T cells in healthy people across ages. TCRdb analysed the 5' RACE reads with MiXCR anew, one entry per CDR3 protein. This sample has 600,000 to 850,000 distinct CDR3 sequences, with approximately 39% found just once. The material sequenced was blood. These TCRs come from a woman aged 55-69 years in good health. Each CDR3 is given with its conserved first and last residue. The order of the fields is J gene, D gene, V gene, clone size, CDR3 DNA, CDR3 protein. A D gene is named only where the DNA matches it firmly. Some rows mark clone size as missing; the rest say once, few, many or name a class of expanded clone.

>TRBJ1-2|TRBD1|TRBV29-1|-
TGCAGCGTTGAACCCCGGGACAGGGGTTATGGCTACACCTTC
CSVEPRDRGYGYTF
>TRBJ2-1|-|TRBV2|-
TGTGCCAGCAGTGAAATAGGAACACCAGTGGGGGAGACCCAGTTCTTC
CASSEIGTPVGETQFF
>TRBJ2-7|-|TRBV2|-
TGTGCCAGCAGTGGGACGGGGCCCCACGAGCAGTACTTC
CASSGTGPHEQYF
>TRBJ1-5|-|TRBV4-3|few
TGCGCCAGCAGCCAAGAACGTGGAGTCGGCAATCAGCCCCAGCATTTT
CASSQERGVGNQPQHF
>TRBJ2-1|-|TRBV24-1|once
TGTGCCACCAGGGACAACAATGAGCAGTTCTTC
CATRDNNEQFF
>TRBJ2-1|-|TRBV10-3|-
TGTGCCATCAGTGAGCGAGCGGGCGAGGAGGGTGAGCAGTTCTTC
CAISERAGEEGEQFF
>TRBJ1-1|TRBD1|TRBV10-3|-
TGTGCCACCGCCACCGGGACAGGGGACACTGAAGCTTTCTTT
CATATGTGDTEAFF
>TRBJ2-1|-|TRBV6-6|-
TGTGCCAGCAGTTACACGACTGAGGGGGATGAGCAGTTCTTC
CASSYTTEGDEQFF
>TRBJ1-2|-|TRBV30|-
TGTGCCTGGAGTCGGTGGGGCGACTATGGCTACACCTTC
CAWSRWGDYGYTF
>TRBJ2-1|TRBD2|TRBV20-1|-
TGCAGCGCCTCATGGGGAGGAGCGGGGGCCTACAATGAGCAGTTCTTC
CSASWGGAGAYNEQFF
>TRBJ2-3|TRBD2|TRBV28|-
TGTGCCAGCAGCCTACAGACTAGCGGGAATGCAGATACGCAGTATTTT
CASSLQTSGNADTQYF
>TRBJ1-1|-|TRBV4-2|-
TGTGCCAGCAGCCAAAACTCAGGGGAAAACACTGAAGCTTTCTTT
CASSQNSGENTEAFF
>TRBJ2-4|TRBD2|TRBV12-3/TRBV12-4|-
TGTGCCAGCTTTCCCGGGACTAGCGGGGGGGCTTTGACCAAAAACATTCAGTACTTC
CASFPGTSGGALTKNIQYF
>TRBJ1-1|-|TRBV6-1|-
TGTGCCAGCAGTGAGATGTCAAGGACTGAAGCTTTCTTT
CASSEMSRTEAFF
>TRBJ1-6|TRBD1|TRBV30|few
TGTGCCTGGAATGACAGGGGGCTCGGTTCACCCCTCCACTTT
CAWNDRGLGSPLHF
>TRBJ2-5|TRBD2|TRBV6-5|few
TGTGCCATCCGATCCCTAGCGGGAGGAGCGCAGGAGCAGTACTTC
CAIRSLAGGAQEQYF
>TRBJ2-7|-|TRBV4-2|few
TGTGCCAGCAGCCAAGAAGTCCCGGACGGCAATGAGCAGTACTTC
CASSQEVPDGNEQYF
>TRBJ1-2|-|TRBV3-1|-
TGTGCCAGCAGCCAACCAGGGGCCTATGGCTACACCTTC
CASSQPGAYGYTF
>TRBJ2-3|TRBD2|TRBV4-1|-
TGCGCCAGCAGCCCTCTGAGCGGGGAGACGTTAGATACGCAGTATTTT
CASSPLSGETLDTQYF
>TRBJ1-1|-|TRBV4-1|once
TGCGCCAGCAGCCCCGACCCCTTGAACACTGAAGCTTTCTTT
CASSPDPLNTEAFF
>TRBJ2-5|TRBD1|TRBV6-1|-
TGTGCCAGCAGAACGGACAGGGTTGGGGGCCCTCAAGAGACCCAGTACTTC
CASRTDRVGGPQETQYF
>TRBJ1-1|-|TRBV12-3/TRBV12-4|few
TGTGCCAGCAGTTTAGACCCCGTGAACACTGAAGCTTTCTTT
CASSLDPVNTEAFF
>TRBJ2-7|TRBD1|TRBV6-1|-
TGTGCCAGCAGTGAACTGAGACAGGGTAGCGAGCAGTACTTC
CASSELRQGSEQYF
>TRBJ2-1|TRBD2|TRBV20-1|few
TGCAGTGCTAGAGGGGGGGGATACTCCTACAATGAGCAGTTCTTC
CSARGGGYSYNEQFF
>TRBJ1-1|-|TRBV29-1|few
TGCAGCGTTGCATCGGTGGGGGGAAACACTGAAGCTTTCTTT
CSVASVGGNTEAFF
>TRBJ1-2|-|TRBV2|few
TGTGCCAGCAGTGAAGCAGGAAGCTATAACTATGGCTACACCTTC
CASSEAGSYNYGYTF
>TRBJ2-5|-|TRBV4-2|-
TGTGCCAGCAGCCACTTCTTGGCGGGACTTCAAGAGACCCAGTACTTC
CASSHFLAGLQETQYF
>TRBJ1-2|-|TRBV10-3|once
TGTGCCATCGGTGAGGGCAAGAAGAACTATGGCTACACCTTC
CAIGEGKKNYGYTF
>TRBJ1-3|-|TRBV7-2|-
TGTGCCAGCAGCCCCCGATCTGGAAACACCATATATTTT
CASSPRSGNTIYF
>TRBJ2-3|-|TRBV10-3|few
TGTGCCATCTCTCTGGGAGGCGCCACAGATACGCAGTATTTT
CAISLGGATDTQYF
>TRBJ2-5|TRBD2|TRBV10-2|-
TGCGCCAGCAGGCGGGAGTCCGGGGAGACCCAGTACTTC
CASRRESGETQYF
>TRBJ1-2|TRBD1|TRBV29-1|-
TGCAGCGTTGACGGGGACAGCTATGGCTACACCTTC
CSVDGDSYGYTF
>TRBJ1-5|-|TRBV15|few
TGTGCCACCAGCAGAGATCGAGGGGCCGGTCAGCCCCAGCATTTT
CATSRDRGAGQPQHF
>TRBJ1-5|-|TRBV6-2/TRBV6-3|-
TGTGCCACCGCCCATGGGGGCGAAGGGAATCAGCCCCAGCATTTT
CATAHGGEGNQPQHF
>TRBJ2-7|-|TRBV12-3/TRBV12-4|few
TGTGCCAGCAGAACCGGGACGCAGCCCTACGAGCAGTACTTC
CASRTGTQPYEQYF
>TRBJ2-3|-|TRBV9|-
TGTGCCAGCAGCGTAGTTGACTACGATGATACGCAGTATTTT
CASSVVDYDDTQYF
>TRBJ2-3|-|TRBV12-3/TRBV12-4|many
TGTGCCAGCGACTCAGGGGGCACAGATACGCAGTATTTT
CASDSGGTDTQYF
>TRBJ2-5|TRBD1|TRBV5-1|-
TGCGCCAGCAGCTGGACTGAACAGGGGGTCGTGGAGACCCAGTACTTC
CASSWTEQGVVETQYF
>TRBJ2-5|-|TRBV3-1|-
TGTGCCAGCAGCCCAGGGGTTTTGTTTGGGATCGAGACCCAGTACTTC
CASSPGVLFGIETQYF
>TRBJ1-2|TRBD1|TRBV3-1|-
TGTGCCAGCAGCCAACTTGGGACAGGGGGCATGGATGGCTACACCTTC
CASSQLGTGGMDGYTF
>TRBJ2-2|-|TRBV3-1|few
TGTGCCAGCAGCCAAGTAGATGAAACCGGGGAGCTGTTTTTT
CASSQVDETGELFF
>TRBJ2-5|-|TRBV6-6|-
TGTGCCAGCAGTTACACGACAGGAGTAGAGACCCAGTACTTC
CASSYTTGVETQYF